These T cell receptor beta chains were read from a single sample in a study of CD8+ T cells in alopecia areata. The table came from immunoSEQ multiplex PCR; TCRdb's copy has only in-frame clones and leaves some out. The sample has around 300,000 clones, around 64% seen once. The starting material was CD4+ T cells sorted from blood, obtained at roughly week 53, from a patient treated with tofacitinib. The source is a human donor with alopecia areata. CDR3s include the opening cysteine and the closing phenylalanine or tryptophan. The D gene is left open where the match is weak. Rows may omit the clone size; those that give it use once, few, many or a size class.

j_gene: TRBJ1-3; abundance: .; v_gene: TRBV7-9; d_gene: .; CDR3nt: TGTGCCAGCAGTCCCCGAAGGGCCACTGGAAACACCATATATTTT; CDR3aa: CASSPRRATGNTIYF
j_gene: TRBJ2-3; abundance: .; v_gene: TRBV29-1; d_gene: TRBD1; CDR3nt: TGCAGCGTTGTCGGTGGGTCAGGGGGATCCACAGATACGCAGTATTTT; CDR3aa: CSVVGGSGGSTDTQYF
j_gene: TRBJ2-3; abundance: .; v_gene: TRBV25-1; d_gene: TRBD1; CDR3nt: TGTGCCAGCATAGGGACAGCCACAGATACGCAGTATTTT; CDR3aa: CASIGTATDTQYF
j_gene: TRBJ2-7; abundance: few; v_gene: TRBV30; d_gene: .; CDR3nt: TGTGCCTGGAGTGTTACAGGCTACGAGCAGTACTTC; CDR3aa: CAWSVTGYEQYF
j_gene: TRBJ1-5; abundance: .; v_gene: TRBV30; d_gene: .; CDR3nt: TGTGCCTGGAGTGGGTTCGGTAGGACGGGTCAGCCCCAGCATTTT; CDR3aa: CAWSGFGRTGQPQHF
j_gene: TRBJ1-5; abundance: few; v_gene: TRBV5-4; d_gene: .; CDR3nt: TGTGCCAGCAGCTTGAATTGGGATCAGCCCCAGCATTTT; CDR3aa: CASSLNWDQPQHF
j_gene: TRBJ1-2; abundance: .; v_gene: TRBV25-1; d_gene: .; CDR3nt: TGTGCCAGCAGTCCGCTGGACAGACTCTATGGCTACACCTTC; CDR3aa: CASSPLDRLYGYTF
j_gene: TRBJ1-1; abundance: .; v_gene: TRBV30; d_gene: .; CDR3nt: TGTGCCTGGAGCCGTTCAGGGGTTTACACTGAAGCTTTCTTT; CDR3aa: CAWSRSGVYTEAFF
j_gene: TRBJ2-5; abundance: few; v_gene: TRBV15; d_gene: .; CDR3nt: TGTGCCACCAGCAGAGGTAGCCAAGAGACCCAGTACTTC; CDR3aa: CATSRGSQETQYF
j_gene: TRBJ2-7; abundance: .; v_gene: TRBV4-3; d_gene: TRBD1; CDR3nt: TGCGCCAGCAGCCGAATACCGGGACAGAACTACGAGCAGTACTTC; CDR3aa: CASSRIPGQNYEQYF
j_gene: TRBJ2-2; abundance: .; v_gene: TRBV30; d_gene: TRBD2; CDR3nt: TGTGCCTGGAGTACGGGACTAGCGGGGGGCACCAACACCGGGGAGCTGTTTTTT; CDR3aa: CAWSTGLAGGTNTGELFF
j_gene: TRBJ2-7; abundance: .; v_gene: TRBV5-1; d_gene: TRBD1; CDR3nt: TGCGCCAGCAGCCCTTCGGGGACAGTTCGCTACGAGCAGTACTTC; CDR3aa: CASSPSGTVRYEQYF
j_gene: TRBJ2-1; abundance: .; v_gene: TRBV7-7; d_gene: .; CDR3nt: TGTGCTAGCAGCTCTGGACAGCTCAATGAGCAGTTCTTC; CDR3aa: CASSSGQLNEQFF
j_gene: TRBJ2-5; abundance: .; v_gene: TRBV12-5; d_gene: .; CDR3nt: TGTGCTAGTGGTCTAGGCCTGAGTGGAGAGACCCAGTACTTC; CDR3aa: CASGLGLSGETQYF
j_gene: TRBJ2-1; abundance: .; v_gene: TRBV30; d_gene: .; CDR3nt: TGTGCCTGGAGTGGGGGGGCACGGTCTTGGAATGAGCAGTTCTTC; CDR3aa: CAWSGGARSWNEQFF
j_gene: TRBJ2-1; abundance: .; v_gene: TRBV10-3; d_gene: .; CDR3nt: TGTGCCACCGTCGGGAGCGAGTACAATGAGCAGTTCTTC; CDR3aa: CATVGSEYNEQFF
j_gene: TRBJ1-3; abundance: few; v_gene: TRBV7-9; d_gene: .; CDR3nt: TGTGCCAGCAGCCCTCCGGGGGACGGAAACACCATATATTTT; CDR3aa: CASSPPGDGNTIYF
j_gene: TRBJ2-7; abundance: .; v_gene: TRBV7-3; d_gene: .; CDR3nt: TGTGCCAGCAGGCTTGACACACTCGTCGGCGAGCAGTACTTC; CDR3aa: CASRLDTLVGEQYF
j_gene: TRBJ2-7; abundance: .; v_gene: TRBV29-1; d_gene: .; CDR3nt: TGCAGCGTTCTTGGACAGACCTACGAGCAGTACTTC; CDR3aa: CSVLGQTYEQYF
j_gene: TRBJ1-2; abundance: .; v_gene: TRBV6-5; d_gene: .; CDR3nt: TGTGCCAGCAGTTACTCAACCTCCAGGGGCGGCTACACCTTC; CDR3aa: CASSYSTSRGGYTF
j_gene: TRBJ2-1; abundance: .; v_gene: TRBV7-3; d_gene: TRBD2; CDR3nt: TGTGCCAGCAGCTTAAGTGGGGGGACTAGCGGAAGAGCGCAGTTCTTC; CDR3aa: CASSLSGGTSGRAQFF
j_gene: TRBJ1-2; abundance: .; v_gene: TRBV30; d_gene: TRBD1; CDR3nt: TGTGCCTGGAGCGGGCACAGGGGGTTAGCTGGCTACACCTTC; CDR3aa: CAWSGHRGLAGYTF
j_gene: TRBJ1-6; abundance: .; v_gene: TRBV7-9; d_gene: .; CDR3nt: TGTGCCAGCAGCACCAGATCGAGCTCCTATAATTCACCCCTCCACTTT; CDR3aa: CASSTRSSSYNSPLHF
j_gene: TRBJ1-1; abundance: few; v_gene: TRBV29-1; d_gene: .; CDR3nt: TGCAGCGTCCAGACAGTTATGAACACTGAAGCTTTCTTT; CDR3aa: CSVQTVMNTEAFF
j_gene: TRBJ2-1; abundance: .; v_gene: TRBV4-3; d_gene: .; CDR3nt: TGCGCCAGCAGCCAAATTTTAAACTACAATGAGCAGTTCTTC; CDR3aa: CASSQILNYNEQFF
j_gene: TRBJ2-1; abundance: few; v_gene: TRBV7-2; d_gene: TRBD1; CDR3nt: TGTGCCAGCAGTGGACAGGGCCAAGGTGATGAGCAGTTCTTC; CDR3aa: CASSGQGQGDEQFF
j_gene: TRBJ2-1; abundance: .; v_gene: TRBV10-3; d_gene: .; CDR3nt: TGTGCCACGCAACCCAAAACTAGTCTTGAGCAGTTCTTC; CDR3aa: CATQPKTSLEQFF
j_gene: TRBJ2-5; abundance: .; v_gene: TRBV30; d_gene: .; CDR3nt: TGTGCCTGGACCGCGGGCTCTCAAGAGACCCAGTACTTC; CDR3aa: CAWTAGSQETQYF
j_gene: TRBJ2-5; abundance: few; v_gene: TRBV20-1; d_gene: .; CDR3nt: TGCAGTGCTAGACCTCTGGAGACCCAGTACTTC; CDR3aa: CSARPLETQYF
j_gene: TRBJ1-1; abundance: few; v_gene: TRBV7-9; d_gene: TRBD1; CDR3nt: TGTGCCAGCAGCTACTCCGGGACAGGGGACACTGAAGCTTTCTTT; CDR3aa: CASSYSGTGDTEAFF
j_gene: TRBJ2-1; abundance: few; v_gene: TRBV7-3; d_gene: .; CDR3nt: TGTGCCAGCAGCTTAGCAGCAGGCGGAAATGAGCAGTTCTTC; CDR3aa: CASSLAAGGNEQFF
j_gene: TRBJ2-1; abundance: few; v_gene: TRBV5-1; d_gene: .; CDR3nt: TGCGCCAGCAGCTTGGTCGGTACGATAATTAATGAGCAGTTCTTC; CDR3aa: CASSLVGTIINEQFF
j_gene: TRBJ1-4; abundance: .; v_gene: TRBV7-9; d_gene: .; CDR3nt: TGTGCCAGCAGAACCGGGACAAAGGTGTTTTTT; CDR3aa: CASRTGTKVFF
j_gene: TRBJ2-7; abundance: .; v_gene: TRBV30; d_gene: .; CDR3nt: TGTGCCGCGGCTGGGACGGGTCGCTACGAGCAGTACTTC; CDR3aa: CAAAGTGRYEQYF
j_gene: TRBJ2-5; abundance: .; v_gene: TRBV29-1; d_gene: .; CDR3nt: TGCAGCGTTGAAGTCCTTCTCCAAGAGACCCAGTACTTC; CDR3aa: CSVEVLLQETQYF
j_gene: TRBJ1-2; abundance: .; v_gene: TRBV5-6; d_gene: .; CDR3nt: TGTGCCAGCAGCTTGGTTTCCTTTGACCATGGCTACACCTTC; CDR3aa: CASSLVSFDHGYTF
j_gene: TRBJ2-1; abundance: few; v_gene: TRBV10-3; d_gene: .; CDR3nt: TGTGCCATCAGGACGGGGGACAATGAGCAGTTCTTC; CDR3aa: CAIRTGDNEQFF
j_gene: TRBJ2-1; abundance: once; v_gene: TRBV2; d_gene: .; CDR3nt: TGTGCCAGCAGTGATGAACGGAATGAGCAGTTCTTC; CDR3aa: CASSDERNEQFF
j_gene: TRBJ2-7; abundance: .; v_gene: TRBV5-6; d_gene: TRBD1; CDR3nt: TGTGCCAGCAGCTTGACCGGGACAGTCTACGAGCAGTACTTC; CDR3aa: CASSLTGTVYEQYF
j_gene: TRBJ1-5; abundance: .; v_gene: TRBV10-3; d_gene: .; CDR3nt: TGTGCCATCAGTGAAGTGACGGATCAGCCCCAGCATTTT; CDR3aa: CAISEVTDQPQHF
j_gene: TRBJ2-5; abundance: .; v_gene: TRBV27; d_gene: .; CDR3nt: TGTGCCAGCAGTTTACAGGGGGGGGAGACCCAGTACTTC; CDR3aa: CASSLQGGETQYF
j_gene: TRBJ2-5; abundance: .; v_gene: TRBV29-1; d_gene: .; CDR3nt: TGCAGCGTTGCGGGCGGCAACCAAGAGACCCAGTACTTC; CDR3aa: CSVAGGNQETQYF
j_gene: TRBJ1-5; abundance: .; v_gene: TRBV15; d_gene: .; CDR3nt: TGTGCCACCAGCAGAGATTCATTTTCGACAGTCGGTCAGCCCCAGCATTTT; CDR3aa: CATSRDSFSTVGQPQHF
j_gene: TRBJ2-1; abundance: few; v_gene: TRBV10-3; d_gene: .; CDR3nt: TGTGCCATCAGTGACGAGACTCCACCTAATGAGCAGTTCTTC; CDR3aa: CAISDETPPNEQFF
j_gene: TRBJ2-1; abundance: few; v_gene: TRBV7-6; d_gene: .; CDR3nt: TGTGCCAGCAGCTTAGTCGCGGGGAACAATGAGCAGTTCTTC; CDR3aa: CASSLVAGNNEQFF
j_gene: TRBJ2-2; abundance: .; v_gene: TRBV29-1; d_gene: TRBD1; CDR3nt: TGCAGCGCCCGAGGACAGGCCTCCACCGGGGAGCTGTTTTTT; CDR3aa: CSARGQASTGELFF
j_gene: TRBJ2-3; abundance: .; v_gene: TRBV5-1; d_gene: .; CDR3nt: TGCGCCAGCAGCTTGGTTCCCGGAGATACGCAGTATTTT; CDR3aa: CASSLVPGDTQYF
j_gene: TRBJ2-1; abundance: .; v_gene: TRBV7-8; d_gene: .; CDR3nt: TGTGCCAGCAGCGTTTGGGGGAGATGGGCACGGGCGACCAATGAGCAGTTCTTC; CDR3aa: CASSVWGRWARATNEQFF